The next 8 T cell receptor beta chains were all read from a single sample in a study of long-term antiretroviral therapy in people with HIV. The authors ran the immunoSEQ assay, v3.0, at survey level. TCRdb's table, derived via immunoSEQ multiplex PCR, lists solely in-frame clones and lacks some. The sample lists around 24,000 clones; around 83% were seen once. This specimen was unsorted PBMCs, taken 0.4 years after starting antiretroviral therapy. All receptors come from a man aged 50-59 years with HIV.

The V and J genes are TRBV5-1 and TRBJ2-1; D unclear. CDR3 length: 11 amino acids. V lost 4 bases and J lost 8, with 7 bases in between. Germline-derived CDR1 and CDR2 are SGHRS and YFSETQ. CDR3 region: CASSPGYEQFF. The CDR3 coding sequence is TGCGCCAGCAGCCCTGGGTATGAGCAGTTCTTC.

The CDR3 reads CASRTGPRTNEKLFF. The CDR3 DNA is TGTGCCAGCAGGACCGGACCGAGAACTAATGAAAAACTGTTTTTT. The rearrangement joins TRBV6-5 to TRBJ1-4, with D uncertain. Trimming pared 6 bases from V and 1 base from J, leaving 12 bases between. This CDR3 spans 15 amino acids. The germline gives CDR1 MNHEY, CDR2 SVGAGI.

The sample holds a few counts of this clone. The V call is TRBV4-1, the J call TRBJ1-6; possibly TRBD1 for D (6 bases). The V gene's germline CDR1 is MGHRA and CDR2 YSYEKL. The length of the CDR3 is 16 residues. V lost 3 bases and J lost 8, with 17 bases in between. The CDR3 loop is CASSHPGEGGYSPLHF. In DNA, the CDR3 is TGCGCCAGCAGCCACCCCGGGGAAGGGGGGTATTCACCCCTCCACTTT.

The V gene is TRBV7-9, the J gene TRBJ2-1; D is possibly TRBD1 (5 bases). Germline V gives CDR1 SEHNR, CDR2 FQNEAQ (reference sequence). The CDR3 totals 13 residues. Trimming cost V 1 base and J 9 bases, with 10 bases left between them. The CDR3 nucleotides read TGTGCCAGCAGCTTAGAAGGTCAGGGTGAGCAGTTCTTC. Translating it yields CASSLEGQGEQFF. The full variable domain, its missing parts supplied by reference TRBV7-9 and TRBJ2-1, is DTGVSQNPRHKITKRGQNVTFRCDPISEHNRLYWYRQTLGQGPEFLTYFQNEAQLEKSRLLSDRFSAERPKGSFSTLEIQRTEQGDSAMYLCASSLEGQGEQFFGPGTRLTVL.

This clone was seen a handful of times. V and J are TRBV2 and TRBJ1-5, with D tentatively TRBD1 (6 bases). V gave up 9 bases and J gave up 1 base, with 13 bases separating them. The germline CDR1 and CDR2 sequences are SNHLY and FYNNEI. This CDR3 has 14 amino acids. The CDR3: CASAQGISNQPQHF. DNA for the CDR3: TGTGCCAGTGCTCAGGGGATAAGCAATCAGCCCCAGCATTTT.

The V and J genes are TRBV29-1 and TRBJ2-3; the match to TRBD1 covers 12 bases. The CDR3 length is 16 residues. Germline V CDR1 and CDR2: SQVTM, ANQGSEA. After removal of 4 bases from V and 6 bases from J, the junction contained 11 bases not matched to a gene. CDR3 in amino acids: CSVGFRDRGQLDTQYF. For the CDR3, the DNA is TGCAGCGTTGGTTTTCGGGACAGGGGGCAGTTGGATACGCAGTATTTT.

The CDR3 DNA is TGTGCCACCTCCGAGCAAAGTGGAGAGACCCAGTACTTC. As protein: CATSEQSGETQYF. The chain employs TRBV10-3 and TRBJ2-5; D ambiguous. Germline V lookup: CDR1 ENHRY, CDR2 SYGVKD. Trimming took off 10 bases at V and 4 bases at J, with 16 bases between the two ends. This CDR3 region has 13 residues.

This chain joins TRBV6-4 and TRBJ2-3, with 9 bases fitting TRBD2. The germline CDR1 and CDR2 sequences are MRHNA and SNTAGT. This CDR3 region has 16 residues. The V gene end was trimmed by 0 bases and the J gene end by 6 bases; junction bases not matched to a gene: 7. CDR3 region: CASSDSGAGGLDTQYF. The CDR3 region has the DNA TGTGCCAGCAGTGACTCGGGAGCGGGGGGCCTGGATACGCAGTATTTT.